This T cell receptor (beta chain) was retrieved from a study of long-term antiretroviral therapy in people with HIV (dated by TCRdb to the early 2020s). Context from the whole study: The earliest samples were collected roughly a decade before the 2015 WHO recommendation for immediate ART, at a time when ART was usually postponed until CD4 counts fell. A retrospective serial study tested whether ART initiation and durable HIV suppression were associated with changes in peripheral blood TRB repertoire composition and diversity. From over 25 adults with confirmed HIV infection, the cohort provided 150 to 200 cryopreserved PBMC samples, gathered serially across a mean of around 6 years (range 1-12). About 35% of the 30 participants with HIV were female. No cross-contamination during QIAcube processing was seen in test extractions of a monoclonal T-cell line run alongside a few dozen polyclonal samples.

Inclusion was restricted to participants for whom at least one PBMC sample before ART initiation and at least two post-ART samples were available. All participants with HIV were treated in the United States of America. Before DNA extraction, cryopreserved samples of roughly 0.9-11 million PBMC were thawed and washed. At the time of the earliest PBMC sample, participants with HIV were aged between roughly 20 and 54 years. PBMC samples were contributed by each participant from 1-4 timepoints before ART initiation and 2-8 timepoints after ART initiation, with a median of 7 samples. For every participant, serial HIV viral load, CD4+ T-cell count, ART history and demographic data were obtained. Using a Qiagen kit on a QIAcube, genomic DNA was extracted from unsorted PBMC, with samples processed in batches of 12. Summary of the overall study and its limitations: Since PBMC availability was limited, sequencing covered only the TCR beta chain, with no alpha chain pairing. Inferences about post-ART repertoire changes are limited because no data were available on ART adherence, viral resistance or therapy changes. Expanded TRB clones identified before ART initiation dominated the repertoire across all time points, though the dominance fluctuated and decreased in many PLHIV after ART. ART initiation was associated with a significant increase in TRB diversity, but diversity stayed significantly below transplant donor controls even after long-term ART. Narrower CDR3 length ranges were observed in HIV repertoires than in controls, and an antigen-experienced repertoire with only a slight naive shift after ART was suggested by the network structure. The samples span the years 2004 to 2017, and the ART regimens used may be less effective than current regimens. Because pre-ART samples had limited cell numbers, profiling was done on unsorted PBMC rather than on sorted CD4+ and CD8+ T cells.

The V end loses 5 bases and the J end loses 6 bases, and a stretch of 20 bases separates them. The CDR3 runs 15 residues from the cysteine to the phenylalanine. The sequence is cut down to CDR3 DNA, 45 bases in frame from base 1. Reading the germline V gene (reference sequence) gives CDR1 SEHNR and CDR2 FQNEAQ. The immunoSEQ hsTCRB v3.0 assay was used at survey level resolution to sequence the TRB variable region. The targeted TRB sequencing depth was about 35,000-55,000 T-cell genomes per sample. An Illumina MiSeq with a v3 150-cycle kit was used to sequence the pooled TRB libraries. The published analysis was carried out like this. Analysis of repertoires was carried out in R inside a reproducible Nextflow workflow spanning QC, data transformation and analysis. LymphoSeq2, an R package for exploring AIRR-Seq data, was used to implement custom analyses. A handful of samples yielding fewer than 5000 total TRB sequences were excluded, leaving more than 150 analyzed HIV repertoires. Among the approximately 180 retained HIV repertoires, 55 to 60 were collected before ART initiation and approximately 130 were collected after ART initiation. Repertoires were downsampled to 5000 TRB nucleotide sequences, with summary statistics averaged over 100 downsampling iterations. The analysis kept only TRB sequences whose CDR3 regions were at least seven amino acids long. Diversity was measured with a Shannon entropy-derived clonality score and the Gini coefficient. In repertoire networks, the top 5000 CDR3 amino acid sequences were linked whenever an edit distance of one separated two sequences. For TRB CDR3 amino acid sequences, GLIPH2 was used to predict antigen specificity groups and MHC restriction. To flag known associations with CMV, EBV, HIV or tissue antigens, CDR3 amino acid sequences were compared against VDJdb and McPAS-TCR. Pre-ART, post-ART and control groups were compared with Wilcoxon signed-rank tests and Holm-Bonferroni correction. In its TCRdb copy, this immuneACCESS table keeps in-frame sequences only and misses some clones. Where compared with another copy, unresolved V genes explain less than half of these, and the others have no known cause. V, J and clone size reflect that table, while D and trimming were determined from the DNA. Within this sample are tens of thousands of clones, with 70% to 85% of them counted one time only. Over 8.5% of the sample is taken by the ten largest.

As concerns this clone: Its target antigen remains unknown. No clone much larger than this one lies a single base away; base qualities are absent.

The clonotype was recovered from a woman between 40 and 50 years old with HIV. The rearrangement joined TRBV7-9 to TRBJ2-7; a weak D assignment points to TRBD1 (5 bases agree). The sequenced sample was unsorted PBMCs, obtained 4.1 years after starting antiretroviral therapy. The sequenced DNA: TGTGCCAGCAGCCCCTCCCTGGCAGGGTCCGTCGAGCAGTACTTC. The resulting protein is CASSPSLAGSVEQYF. Reference TRBV7-9 and TRBJ2-7 genes cover what lies past the CDR3, so the full variable domain is DTGVSQNPRHKITKRGQNVTFRCDPISEHNRLYWYRQTLGQGPEFLTYFQNEAQLEKSRLLSDRFSAERPKGSFSTLEIQRTEQGDSAMYLCASSPSLAGSVEQYFGPGTRLTVT.